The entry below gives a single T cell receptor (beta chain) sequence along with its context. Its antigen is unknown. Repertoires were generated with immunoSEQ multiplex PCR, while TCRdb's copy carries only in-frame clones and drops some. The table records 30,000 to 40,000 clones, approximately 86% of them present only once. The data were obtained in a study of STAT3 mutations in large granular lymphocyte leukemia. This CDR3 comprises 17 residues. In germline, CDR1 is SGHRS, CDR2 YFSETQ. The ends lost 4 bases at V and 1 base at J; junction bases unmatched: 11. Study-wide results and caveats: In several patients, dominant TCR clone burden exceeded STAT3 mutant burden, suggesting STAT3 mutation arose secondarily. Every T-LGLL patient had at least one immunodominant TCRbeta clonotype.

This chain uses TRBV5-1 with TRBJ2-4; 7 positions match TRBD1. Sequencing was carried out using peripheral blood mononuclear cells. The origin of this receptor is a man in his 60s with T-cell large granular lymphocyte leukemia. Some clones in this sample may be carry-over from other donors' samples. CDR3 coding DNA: TGCGCCAGCAGCCGGGACAGCGGCTTGTCGGCCAAAAACATTCAGTACTTC. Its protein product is CASSRDSGLSAKNIQYF.